This T cell receptor beta chain was recovered during a study of blood T cell repertoires in COVID-19. Study at large: Sample material is recorded as cDNA or gDNA derived from T cells, B-cell-depleted T cells, or PBMCs.

Methods used by the authors: Estimation of nucleated cell counts relied on the amplification of reference gene primers. The repertoire was sequenced with immunoSEQ multiplex PCR; TCRdb's copy has only in-frame clones and lacks some. Clonal size and the V and J genes are those of that table, whereas D and trimming came from the DNA. The data contain about 36,000 clones, around 80% of them singletons. The clonotype was recovered from a man aged 60-69 years with COVID-19, enrolled during active disease. Material: peripheral blood.

Here the CDR3 DNA reads TGTGCCAGCAGTTACTCGGCTCGGGTTGGCAATCAGCCCCAGCATTTT. Translated, it gives CASSYSARVGNQPQHF. The chain combines TRBV6-2 or TRBV6-3 with TRBJ1-5; no reliable D call. Trimming took 0 bases from V and 2 from J, leaving 11 bases between them. The CDR3 spans 16 residues. CDR1 is MNHEY, CDR2 SVGEGT, per germline.